Each of the 15 T cell receptor beta chains below was sequenced from the same sample in a study of shared clonotypes between healthy human individuals. CD8 cells classed as naive were CD45RO-negative and positively selected for CCR7, excluding terminally differentiated effector memory CD45RA+ cells. Here immunoSEQ multiplex PCR was the method, and the copy in TCRdb shows in-frame clones only, minus some. The repertoire holds millions of clones, 85% to 95% seen once, with around 1.1% in the top ten. Sample: naive CD8+ T cells sorted from blood. The source is a man between 18 and 35 years old in good health.

The chain links TRBV4-1 to TRBJ1-6; a weak D match, TRBD1 (6 bases). CDR1 is MGHRA, CDR2 YSYEKL, per germline. This CDR3 is built from 15 residues. V was shortened by 1 base and J by 10 bases, with 14 bases between the two germline ends. The CDR3 DNA reads as TGCGCCAGCAGCCAAGTTACAGGGACGGTCTCACCCCTCCACTTT. Translating it yields CASSQVTGTVSPLHF.

This sequence joins TRBV6-5 and TRBJ2-7; TRBD1 agrees at 9 bases. The junction had 5 bases not matched to a gene; V was cut back by 1 base and J by 1 base. The germline V gene has CDR1 MNHEY and CDR2 SVGAGI. The CDR3 is 16 residues long. The chain's CDR3 is CASSYFTGGASYEQYF. The CDR3, as DNA: TGTGCCAGCAGTTACTTTACAGGGGGCGCATCCTACGAGCAGTACTTC.

The chain links TRBV30 to TRBJ1-1; 9 positions agree with TRBD1. The CDR3 loop spans 11 amino acids. Germline CDR1 and CDR2: GTSNPN and SVGIG (reference sequence). The J segment lost 10 bases and the V segment lost 4 bases, leaving 4 bases of the junction unmatched. The CDR3 nucleotides read TGTGCCTGGAAGGACAGGGGCGTAGCTTTCTTT. It translates to CAWKDRGVAFF. Together with reference TRBV30 and TRBJ1-1, the CDR3 gives the full variable domain: SQTIHQWPATLVQPVGSPLSLECTVEGTSNPNLYWYRQAAGRGLQLLFYSVGIGQISSEVPQNLSASRPQDRQFILSSKKLLLSDSGFYLCAWKDRGVAFFGQGTRLTVV.

This rearrangement joins TRBV5-1 to TRBJ2-7; 8 bases align to TRBD2. Germline trimming cut 2 bases from V and 6 bases from J; bases unmatched to any gene: 7. This CDR3 is built from 14 residues. From germline, CDR1 is SGHRS and CDR2 YFSETQ. The CDR3 nucleotides are TGCGCCAGCAGCTTCGCACTAGCGGAGACCGAGCAGTACTTC. As protein: CASSFALAETEQYF.

Only a few counts were recorded for this clone. Other DNA variants within this sample encode the same CDR3. This chain joins TRBV5-5 and TRBJ2-7, with 8 bases identical to TRBD1. The CDR3 runs to 14 residues. Germline assignment: CDR1 SGHKS and CDR2 YYEKEE (reference sequence). V lost 2 bases to trimming and J lost 2 bases; unmatched junction nucleotides: 3. CDR3 amino acids: CASSFGTGPYEQYF. DNA of the CDR3: TGTGCCAGCAGCTTCGGGACAGGCCCCTACGAGCAGTACTTC. Together with reference TRBV5-5 and TRBJ2-7, the CDR3 gives the full variable domain: DAGVTQSPTHLIKTRGQQVTLRCSPISGHKSVSWYQQVLGQGPQFIFQYYEKEERGRGNFPDRFSARQFPNYSSELNVNALLLGDSALYLCASSFGTGPYEQYFGPGTRLTVT.

This clone appeared a few times. V and J are TRBV27 and TRBJ2-1; no clear D gene. Trimming shortened V by 4 bases and J by 8 bases, and 12 bases separated the two germline ends. Per the germline V gene, CDR1 is MNHEY and CDR2 is SMNVEV (reference sequence). The CDR3 extends over 13 amino acids. Here the CDR3 DNA reads TGTGCCAGCAGTTGGGCCTTTCGGGATGAGCAGTTCTTC. Amino acids: CASSWAFRDEQFF.

The chain links TRBV7-9 to TRBJ2-1; 9 bases are shared with TRBD2. Germline CDR1 and CDR2: SEHNR and FQNEAQ (reference sequence). The trim removed 8 bases at V and 5 bases at J, leaving 10 bases unmatched. CDR3 length: 15 residues. The DNA of the CDR3 is TGTGCCAGCGTTCTAGCGGGAACGTGGCACAATGAGCAGTTCTTC. This sequence encodes CASVLAGTWHNEQFF.

This clone has only one observation. The rearrangement uses TRBV7-9 and TRBJ2-5; 7 bases are shared with TRBD1. J was trimmed by 5 bases and V by 5 bases; bases with no gene match: 2. Germline V gives CDR1 SEHNR, CDR2 FQNEAQ (reference sequence). CDR3 length: 12 residues. The CDR3 sequence: CASSKGGETQYF. The CDR3 DNA reads as TGTGCCAGCAGCAAAGGGGGCGAGACCCAGTACTTC.

This clone has a single count. Other DNA sequences in the same sample also yield this CDR3. The chain joins TRBV11-2 to TRBJ2-5; a possible D gene is TRBD2 (6 bases). The CDR3 contains 15 residues. Germline CDR1 reads SGHAT; CDR2 reads FQNNGV. V was pared by 1 base and J by 2 bases, with 11 bases between. CDR3 in amino acids: CASSLVGTFQETQYF. The CDR3 coding sequence is TGTGCCAGCAGCTTAGTAGGGACTTTTCAAGAGACCCAGTACTTC.

This CDR3 is CASSPDMGYEQYF. As DNA, the CDR3 is TGTGCCAGCAGCCCGGATATGGGGTACGAGCAGTACTTC. This sequence joins TRBV13 and TRBJ2-7; no clear D gene. V lost 5 bases to trimming and J lost 4 bases, with 12 bases between them. Germline V CDR1 and CDR2: PRHDT, FYEKMQ (reference sequence). This CDR3 comprises 13 residues. Supplemented by reference TRBV13 and TRBJ2-7, the full variable domain reads AAGVIQSPRHLIKEKRETATLKCYPIPRHDTVYWYQQGPGQDPQFLISFYEKMQSDKGSIPDRFSAQQFSDYHSELNMSSLELGDSALYFCASSPDMGYEQYFGPGTRLTVT.

The V and J genes are TRBV6-1 and TRBJ2-7; 8 bases line up with TRBD2. Trimming took 3 bases from V and 4 from J; bases not matched to a gene: 8. Germline CDR1 MNHNS, CDR2 SASEGT. The CDR3 runs to 15 residues. The CDR3 coding sequence is TGTGCCAGCAGTGACGGACTAGCCGGTCGTTACGAGCAGTACTTC. Protein product: CASSDGLAGRYEQYF.

The chain combines TRBV7-3 with TRBJ1-1; D unclear. The ends were cut back, 1 base at V and 1 base at J, with 10 bases in the middle. The CDR3 totals 15 residues. Germline V gene lookup returns CDR1 SGHTA and CDR2 FQGTGA. The CDR3 here is CASSLNAGTNTEAFF. The CDR3 DNA reads as TGTGCCAGCAGCTTAAACGCGGGCACGAACACTGAAGCTTTCTTT.

The rearrangement uses TRBV7-9 and TRBJ1-2, with a weak D call TRBD1 (5 bases). Germline V lookup: CDR1 SEHNR, CDR2 FQNEAQ (reference sequence). This CDR3 is 13 amino acids long. Trimming took 6 bases from V and 4 from J, leaving 12 bases between them. This chain's CDR3 is CASSNRGSYGYTF. Here the CDR3 DNA reads TGTGCCAGCAGTAATAGGGGTAGCTATGGCTACACCTTC.

The chain couples TRBV10-3 to TRBJ2-3; tentative D call: TRBD2 (5 bases). This CDR3 contains 18 residues. The V and J ends lost 1 base and 5 bases respectively, with 22 bases between them. Germline CDR1 ENHRY, CDR2 SYGVKD. CDR3 region: CAISELRADRALGDTQYF. Here the CDR3 DNA reads TGTGCCATCAGTGAGTTGCGGGCCGACCGTGCGTTAGGAGATACGCAGTATTTT.

This chain joins TRBV11-1 and TRBJ2-7; possible D gene TRBD1, 6 bases. Germline values: CDR1 SGHAT, CDR2 FQDESV (reference sequence). Trimming took off 3 bases at V and 6 bases at J, with 21 bases between the two ends. CDR3 length: 16 residues. CDR3 DNA: TGTGCCAGCAGCTTTCGGGCAGGGGTGCTTCCTGCCGAGCAGTACTTC. Translating it yields CASSFRAGVLPAEQYF. The full variable domain, rest sourced from reference TRBV11-1 and TRBJ2-7, is EAEVAQSPRYKITEKSQAVAFWCDPISGHATLYWYRQILGQGPELLVQFQDESVVDDSQLPKDRFSAERLKGVDSTLKIQPAELGDSAMYLCASSFRAGVLPAEQYFGPGTRLTVT.